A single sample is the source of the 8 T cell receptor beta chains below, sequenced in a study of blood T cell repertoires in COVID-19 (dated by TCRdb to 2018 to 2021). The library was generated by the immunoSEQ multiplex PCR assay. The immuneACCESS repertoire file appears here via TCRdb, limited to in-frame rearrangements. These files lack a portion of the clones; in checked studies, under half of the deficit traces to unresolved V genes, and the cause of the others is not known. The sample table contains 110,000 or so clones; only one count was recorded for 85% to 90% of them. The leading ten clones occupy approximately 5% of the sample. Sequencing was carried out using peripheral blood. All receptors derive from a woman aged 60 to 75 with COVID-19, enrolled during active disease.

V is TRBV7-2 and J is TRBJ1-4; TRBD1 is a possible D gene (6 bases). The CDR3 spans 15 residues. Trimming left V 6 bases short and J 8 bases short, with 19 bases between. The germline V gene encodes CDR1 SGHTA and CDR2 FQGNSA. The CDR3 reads CASSLSQGFGEKLFF. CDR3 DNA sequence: TGTGCCAGCAGTTTATCACAGGGATTCGGAGAAAAACTGTTTTTT.

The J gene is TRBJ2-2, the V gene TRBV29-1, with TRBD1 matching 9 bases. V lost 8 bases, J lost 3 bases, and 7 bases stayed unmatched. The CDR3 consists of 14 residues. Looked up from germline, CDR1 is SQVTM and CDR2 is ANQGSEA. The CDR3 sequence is CSTLGDRDTGELFF. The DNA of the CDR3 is TGCAGCACGCTGGGGGACAGGGACACCGGGGAGCTGTTTTTT.

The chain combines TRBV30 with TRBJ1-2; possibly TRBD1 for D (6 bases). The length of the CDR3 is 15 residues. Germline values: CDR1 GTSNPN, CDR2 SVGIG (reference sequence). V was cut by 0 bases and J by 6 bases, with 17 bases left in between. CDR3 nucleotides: TGTGCCTGGAGTGTACCCCCCACAGGGTGGGATGGCTACACCTTC. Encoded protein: CAWSVPPTGWDGYTF.

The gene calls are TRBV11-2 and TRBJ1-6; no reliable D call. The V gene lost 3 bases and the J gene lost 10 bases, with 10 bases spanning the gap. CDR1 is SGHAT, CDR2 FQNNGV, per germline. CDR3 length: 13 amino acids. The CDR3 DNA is TGTGCCAGCAGCTTTGATCGGGGATCACCCCTCCACTTT. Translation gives CASSFDRGSPLHF.

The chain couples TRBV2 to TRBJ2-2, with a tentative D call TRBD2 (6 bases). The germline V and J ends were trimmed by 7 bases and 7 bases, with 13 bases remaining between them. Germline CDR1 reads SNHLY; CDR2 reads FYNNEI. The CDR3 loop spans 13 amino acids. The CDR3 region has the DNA TGTGCCAGCACATTACGGCGGGACGGGGAGCTGTTTTTT. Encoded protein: CASTLRRDGELFF.

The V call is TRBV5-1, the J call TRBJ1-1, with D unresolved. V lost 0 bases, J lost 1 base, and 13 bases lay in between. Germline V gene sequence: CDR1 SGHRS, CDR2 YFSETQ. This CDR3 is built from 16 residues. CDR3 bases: TGCGCCAGCAGCTTGGCCAGTCCTGGGAGGAACACTGAAGCTTTCTTT. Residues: CASSLASPGRNTEAFF.

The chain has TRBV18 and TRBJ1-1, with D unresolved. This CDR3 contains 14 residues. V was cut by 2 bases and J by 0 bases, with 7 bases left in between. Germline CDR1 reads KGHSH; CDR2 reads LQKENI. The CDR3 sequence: CASSPLDMNTEAFF. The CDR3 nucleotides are TGTGCCAGCTCACCATTAGATATGAACACTGAAGCTTTCTTT.

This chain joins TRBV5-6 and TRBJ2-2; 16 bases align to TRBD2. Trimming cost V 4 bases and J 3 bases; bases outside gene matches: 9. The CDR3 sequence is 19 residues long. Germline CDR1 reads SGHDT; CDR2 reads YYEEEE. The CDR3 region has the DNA TGTGCCAGCAGCCCTCCGGGGACTAGCGGGGGGGCCGACACCGGGGAGCTGTTTTTT. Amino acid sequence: CASSPPGTSGGADTGELFF.